The clone carrying this TCR beta chain has just a few counts. The antigen is undetermined. J gave up 8 bases and V 2 bases, and 1 base lay outside the gene matches. This CDR3 has 13 amino acids. Germline V lookup: CDR1 SGHAT, CDR2 FQNNGV. These data originate in a study of T cell repertoires in cytomegalovirus infection. Study summary: Used in the study were CMV epitopes, some recently identified and HLA-C-restricted, others well-studied and HLA-B-restricted. Matching HLA type, along with CMV infection, was indicated by public TCR beta signatures.

Study-wide results and caveats: Based on cumulative public TCR beta family frequency, carriers of CMV plus the relevant HLA were identified.

TCRdb reprocessed the reads via MiXCR and lists one record per CDR3 protein. The sample includes a few hundred thousand distinct CDR3 sequences, just under 35% of them seen just once. The V gene is TRBV11-2, the J gene TRBJ2-1; 9 bases align to TRBD2. Sample: cultured PBMCs, taken from culture after CMV antigen stimulation. The TCR originated in a human donor in good health (CMV status not recorded). Some clones in this sample may be carry-over from other donors' samples. Here the CDR3 DNA reads TGTGCCAGCAGCTTACTAGCGGGATATGAGCAGTTCTTC. Translation: CASSLLAGYEQFF.